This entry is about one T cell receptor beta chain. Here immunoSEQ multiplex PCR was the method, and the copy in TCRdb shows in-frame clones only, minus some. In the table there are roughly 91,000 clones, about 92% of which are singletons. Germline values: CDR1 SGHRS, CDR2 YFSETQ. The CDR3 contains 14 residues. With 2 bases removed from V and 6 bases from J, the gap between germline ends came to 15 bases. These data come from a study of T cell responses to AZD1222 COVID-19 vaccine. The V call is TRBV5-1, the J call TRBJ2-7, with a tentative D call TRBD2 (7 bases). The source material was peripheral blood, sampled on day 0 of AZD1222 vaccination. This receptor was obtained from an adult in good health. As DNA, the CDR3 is TGCGCCAGCAGCTTTGGGGGGGGGCGGGTCGAGCAGTACTTC. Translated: CASSFGGGRVEQYF.